This T cell receptor beta chain was captured by sequencing in a study of beta chain features in type 1 diabetes. Study-wide findings and caveats: The naive, central memory and Treg TCRB repertoires showed an apparent similarity that was greater among patients than among healthy donors. Across all four CD4+ subsets, people with type 1 diabetes showed modestly shorter TCRB CDR3s.

Only a few counts were recorded for this clone. Its antigen remains unknown. Since all of the isolated RNA was reverse transcribed, expressed TCRB transcripts were what got sequenced. TCRdb's copy holds only in-frame clones and misses some; the assay was immunoSEQ multiplex PCR. The data contain about 660,000 clones, about an eighth of them singletons. This CDR3 region has 13 residues. Germline lookup yields CDR1 SGDLS and CDR2 YYNGEE. The V end lost 0 bases, the J end lost 4 bases, and 8 bases lay between the germline ends. The receptor comes from a man aged 18 to 30 with type 1 diabetes. The chain carries TRBV9 and TRBJ2-7; D possibly uses TRBD1 or TRBD2 (5 bases each). The sequenced material came from naive CD4+ T cells from blood. CDR3 residues: CASSVAEGYEQYF. The DNA of the CDR3 is TGTGCCAGCAGCGTAGCTGAGGGGTACGAGCAGTACTTC. Together with reference TRBV9 and TRBJ2-7, the CDR3 gives the full variable domain: DSGVTQTPKHLITATGQRVTLRCSPRSGDLSVYWYQQSLDQGLQFLIQYYNGEERAKGNILERFSAQQFPDLHSELNLSSLELGDSALYFCASSVAEGYEQYFGPGTRLTVT.